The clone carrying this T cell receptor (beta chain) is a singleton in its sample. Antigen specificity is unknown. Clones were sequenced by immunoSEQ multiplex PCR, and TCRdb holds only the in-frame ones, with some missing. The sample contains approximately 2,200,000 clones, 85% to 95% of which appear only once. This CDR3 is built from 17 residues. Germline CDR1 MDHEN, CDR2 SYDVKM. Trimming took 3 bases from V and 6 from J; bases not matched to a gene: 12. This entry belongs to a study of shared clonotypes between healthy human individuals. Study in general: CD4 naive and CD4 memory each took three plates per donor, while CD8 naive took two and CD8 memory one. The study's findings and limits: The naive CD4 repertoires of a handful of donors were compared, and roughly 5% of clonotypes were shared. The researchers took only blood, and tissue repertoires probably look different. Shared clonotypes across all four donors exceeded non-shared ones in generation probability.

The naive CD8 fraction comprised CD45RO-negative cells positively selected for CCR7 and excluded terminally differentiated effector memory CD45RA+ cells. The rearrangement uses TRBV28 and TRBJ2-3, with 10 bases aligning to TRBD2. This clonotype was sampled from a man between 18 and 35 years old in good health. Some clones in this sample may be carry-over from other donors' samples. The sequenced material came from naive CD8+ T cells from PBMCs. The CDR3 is CASSFSDLAGVWDTQYF. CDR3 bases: TGTGCCAGCAGTTTCAGCGATCTAGCGGGAGTGTGGGATACGCAGTATTTT.